This TCR beta chain stems from a study of blood T cell repertoires in COVID-19. Study at large: The United States, Italy and Spain were the sources of the acute and convalescent COVID-19 samples. Sample material is recorded as cDNA or gDNA derived from T cells, B-cell-depleted T cells, or PBMCs.

Enrollment of patients from Seattle took place during active infection, with longitudinal follow-up. CDR1 is LGHNA, CDR2 YNFKEQ, per germline. The V gene end was trimmed by 3 bases and the J gene end by 4 bases; junction bases not matched to a gene: 13. This CDR3 comprises 17 residues. Authors' data handling: Estimated nucleated cell counts came from reference gene primer amplification. The assay was immunoSEQ multiplex PCR, and TCRdb's table has in-frame clones only and misses some. Clone size and V and J calls were adopted from that table, with D and trimming inferred from the DNA. The sample has approximately 110,000 clones; 80% to 95% are singletons.

The chain uses TRBV4-2 and TRBJ2-7; TRBD1 matches 9 bases. Sequencing was carried out using peripheral blood. This receptor was identified in a man between 45 and 60 years old with COVID-19, enrolled during active disease. The CDR3 sequence is CASSQEVQGANLYEQYF. The CDR3 nucleotides read TGTGCCAGCAGCCAGGAAGTACAGGGGGCAAATCTGTACGAGCAGTACTTC.